The 10 T cell receptor beta chains below were found in one sample sequenced in a study of Graves' ophthalmopathy and Graves' hyperthyroidism (dated by TCRdb to the late 2010s). Sequenced using an Illumina HiSeq 2000. For repertoire sequencing, the TCR beta CDR3 regions were amplified from RNA transcripts. The first round was an RT-PCR using HTBI primers with the Qiagen OneStep RT-PCR kit, and this first round was followed by a second-round multiplex PCR, then size selection and purification. TCRdb's own reprocessing of the public reads used fastp at Q25 and MiXCR and kept productive beta chains. For every CDR3 protein sequence, its rows merge into one entry that carries the most common genes and DNA. In all, the sample holds 240,000 or so distinct CDR3 sequences, and around 50% of those were seen once. The ten most abundant clones make up about 45% of the sample. The material sequenced was peripheral blood. The receptors shown here come from an adult man with Graves' ophthalmopathy.

This chain joins TRBV7-9 and TRBJ2-5; 9 nucleotides align to TRBD1. The CDR3 runs 15 residues. Germline CDR1 is SEHNR and CDR2 is FQNEAQ (reference sequence). J lost 4 bases, V lost 2 bases, and 5 bases had no gene match. CDR3 amino acids: CASSLPKTGGETQYF. The CDR3, as DNA: TGTGCCAGCAGCTTACCTAAGACAGGGGGAGAGACCCAGTACTTC.

There are a few counts of this clonotype. The V gene is TRBV19, the J gene TRBJ2-7; D possibly matches TRBD1 or TRBD2 (5 bases each). V lost 4 bases and J lost 2, with 18 bases in between. There are 16 residues in the CDR3. Germline V lookup: CDR1 LNHDA, CDR2 SQIVND (reference sequence). CDR3 protein: CASSKAGGRDTYEQYF. Written as DNA, the CDR3 is TGTGCCAGTAGTAAAGCTGGGGGACGTGATACCTACGAGCAGTACTTC. Full variable domain (outside the CDR3, taken from reference TRBV19 and TRBJ2-7): DGGITQSPKYLFRKEGQNVTLSCEQNLNHDAMYWYRQDPGQGLRLIYYSQIVNDFQKGDIAEGYSVSREKKESFPLTVTSAQKNPTAFYLCASSKAGGRDTYEQYFGPGTRLTVT.

The chain is built from TRBV5-8 and TRBJ2-5; D gene ambiguous. Trimming shortened V by 0 bases and J by 4 bases, and 10 bases separated the two germline ends. The CDR3 extends over 14 amino acids. Germline CDR1 is SGHTS and CDR2 is YDEGEE. CDR3 in amino acids: CASSLVPGRETQYF. As DNA, the CDR3 is TGTGCCAGCAGCTTGGTTCCGGGTAGAGAGACCCAGTACTTC.

This clonotype was counted once. V gene TRBV12-3 or TRBV12-4 combines with J gene TRBJ1-1, with 8 nucleotides matching TRBD1. V dropped 2 bases and J dropped 5; count of bases not matched to a gene: 4. CDR3 length equals 14 residues. CDR3 in amino acids: CASSLSGGKTEAFF. CDR3 DNA sequence: TGTGCCAGCAGTTTATCAGGGGGCAAGACTGAAGCTTTCTTT.

This clonotype was found a few times. The J gene is TRBJ1-1, the V gene TRBV9, with unresolved D. V lost 0 bases and J lost 1, with 1 base in between. The CDR3 length is 12 residues. Germline V gene sequence: CDR1 SGDLS, CDR2 YYNGEE. The CDR3 nucleotides are TGTGCCAGCAGCGTAGAGAACACTGAAGCTTTCTTT. The encoded protein is CASSVENTEAFF.

The chain couples TRBV7-6 to TRBJ1-1, with D possibly matching TRBD1 (6 bases). Germline V gene sequence: CDR1 SGHVS, CDR2 FNYEAQ. CDR3 length: 17 amino acids. The V and J ends lost 2 bases and 7 bases respectively, with 23 bases between them. Here the CDR3 DNA reads TGTGCCAGCAGCTTACAACTTGTCGGGGGGGCTGGGGATGAAGCTTTCTTT. Protein: CASSLQLVGGAGDEAFF.

The V and J genes are TRBV7-9 and TRBJ1-2; D is undetermined. V gave up 1 base and J gave up 7 bases, with 13 bases separating them. This CDR3 is built from 14 residues. Looked up from germline, CDR1 is SEHNR and CDR2 is FQNEAQ (reference sequence). The CDR3, as DNA: TGTGCCAGCAGCTTAGTTGGGCAGCTCCCTGGCTACACCTTC. It encodes CASSLVGQLPGYTF. The entire variable domain, with the rest obtained from reference TRBV7-9 and TRBJ1-2, is as follows: DTGVSQNPRHKITKRGQNVTFRCDPISEHNRLYWYRQTLGQGPEFLTYFQNEAQLEKSRLLSDRFSAERPKGSFSTLEIQRTEQGDSAMYLCASSLVGQLPGYTFGSGTRLTVV.

Notes on this clonotype: At one of its ends the junction is not consistent with the germline gene, which may arise from a read error. The chain couples TRBV10-3 to TRBJ1-1; maybe TRBD1 (5 bases). The length of the CDR3 is 14 residues. Germline CDR1 ENHRY, CDR2 SYGVKD. For the CDR3, the DNA is TGTGCCAGCAGATTGACAGCGATGAACACCGAAGCTTTCTTT. This encodes CASRLTAMNTEAFF.

The V call is TRBV7-8, the J call TRBJ1-1, with D perhaps TRBD1 (6 bases). Germline V lookup: CDR1 SGHVS, CDR2 FQNEAQ. The V gene lost 4 bases and the J gene lost 4 bases, with 16 bases spanning the gap. There are 15 residues in the CDR3. Here the CDR3 reads CASSSTGGAGTEAFF. Written as DNA, the CDR3 is TGTGCCAGCAGCTCGACGGGGGGCGCGGGCACTGAAGCTTTCTTT.

This clonotype was detected a few times. The chain is built from TRBV6-5 and TRBJ1-2; TRBD1 aligns across 10 bases. CDR3 length equals 15 residues. Germline CDR1 MNHEY, CDR2 SVGAGI. V shed 6 bases, J shed 6 bases, and the junction held 10 bases outside the gene matches. CDR3 in amino acids: CASSLRDRGRDGYTF. In DNA form, the CDR3 reads TGTGCCAGCAGCCTCCGGGACAGGGGAAGGGATGGCTACACCTTC.